The present TCR beta chain was sequenced within a study of beta chain features in type 1 diabetes. General study results and limits: Possible PCR preference for shorter templates applied equally to patients and controls. When VDJ junctions were examined, type 1 diabetes patients showed fewer insertions and more deletions. Researchers report that Type 1 diabetes patients had moderately but significantly shorter TCRB CDR3s across all four CD4+ subsets.

The CDR3 runs to 13 residues. V trimming: 3 bases; J trimming: 4 bases; junction bases outside the gene matches: 3. CDR1 GTSNPN and CDR2 SVGIG come from the germline V gene (reference sequence). Each sorted fraction was over 95% pure. The isolated RNA, all of it, was reverse transcribed, so expressed TCRB transcripts were what got sequenced. Libraries were prepared by immunoSEQ multiplex PCR; TCRdb keeps only in-frame clonotypes and omits some of them. Counted here are some 270,000 clones, about 11% occurring once; the ten biggest clones make up around 0.017%. Worth noting for this clone: Its antigen is unidentified.

The chain joins TRBV30 to TRBJ2-7, with 10 nucleotides matching TRBD1. The origin of this receptor is a man aged 25-40 years with type 1 diabetes. The specimen was naive CD4+ T cells from blood. As DNA, the CDR3 is TGTGCCTGGAGCAGGGGACAGGGGTACGAGCAGTACTTC. This codes for CAWSRGQGYEQYF.